This T cell receptor (beta chain) was sequenced during a study of neurological immune-mediated disorders. Unsorted libraries were derived from 2 million PBMCs stored at -80 C. V gave up 6 bases and J gave up 6 bases; unmatched junction bases: 8. This CDR3 has 14 amino acids. In germline, CDR1 is SQVTM, CDR2 ANQGSEA. With 10-nucleotide random UMIs included, cDNA was synthesized by 5'RACE. TCRdb re-analysed the 5' RACE reads in MiXCR, keeping a single row per CDR3 protein. Here the sample spans some 46,000 distinct CDR3 sequences, around 4.3% being singletons. Ten or more counts support this clonotype. No antigen is known for it. Whole-study results and caveats: TCR-beta repertoires seemed private in all groups, with no expanded CDR3 amino acid sequences shared. Patients with HTLV-1-associated myelopathy had the highest level of TCR clonal expansion, whereas patients with multiple sclerosis had the lowest level, falling beneath the level found in healthy controls.

Sequencing was done on a sample of PBMCs. This receptor was identified in an older woman with multiple sclerosis. The chain carries TRBV29-1 and TRBJ2-3, with 11 bases matching TRBD1. The CDR3 reads CSVGQGAIGDTQYF. CDR3 coding DNA: TGCAGCGTCGGACAGGGGGCGATCGGCGATACGCAGTATTTT.